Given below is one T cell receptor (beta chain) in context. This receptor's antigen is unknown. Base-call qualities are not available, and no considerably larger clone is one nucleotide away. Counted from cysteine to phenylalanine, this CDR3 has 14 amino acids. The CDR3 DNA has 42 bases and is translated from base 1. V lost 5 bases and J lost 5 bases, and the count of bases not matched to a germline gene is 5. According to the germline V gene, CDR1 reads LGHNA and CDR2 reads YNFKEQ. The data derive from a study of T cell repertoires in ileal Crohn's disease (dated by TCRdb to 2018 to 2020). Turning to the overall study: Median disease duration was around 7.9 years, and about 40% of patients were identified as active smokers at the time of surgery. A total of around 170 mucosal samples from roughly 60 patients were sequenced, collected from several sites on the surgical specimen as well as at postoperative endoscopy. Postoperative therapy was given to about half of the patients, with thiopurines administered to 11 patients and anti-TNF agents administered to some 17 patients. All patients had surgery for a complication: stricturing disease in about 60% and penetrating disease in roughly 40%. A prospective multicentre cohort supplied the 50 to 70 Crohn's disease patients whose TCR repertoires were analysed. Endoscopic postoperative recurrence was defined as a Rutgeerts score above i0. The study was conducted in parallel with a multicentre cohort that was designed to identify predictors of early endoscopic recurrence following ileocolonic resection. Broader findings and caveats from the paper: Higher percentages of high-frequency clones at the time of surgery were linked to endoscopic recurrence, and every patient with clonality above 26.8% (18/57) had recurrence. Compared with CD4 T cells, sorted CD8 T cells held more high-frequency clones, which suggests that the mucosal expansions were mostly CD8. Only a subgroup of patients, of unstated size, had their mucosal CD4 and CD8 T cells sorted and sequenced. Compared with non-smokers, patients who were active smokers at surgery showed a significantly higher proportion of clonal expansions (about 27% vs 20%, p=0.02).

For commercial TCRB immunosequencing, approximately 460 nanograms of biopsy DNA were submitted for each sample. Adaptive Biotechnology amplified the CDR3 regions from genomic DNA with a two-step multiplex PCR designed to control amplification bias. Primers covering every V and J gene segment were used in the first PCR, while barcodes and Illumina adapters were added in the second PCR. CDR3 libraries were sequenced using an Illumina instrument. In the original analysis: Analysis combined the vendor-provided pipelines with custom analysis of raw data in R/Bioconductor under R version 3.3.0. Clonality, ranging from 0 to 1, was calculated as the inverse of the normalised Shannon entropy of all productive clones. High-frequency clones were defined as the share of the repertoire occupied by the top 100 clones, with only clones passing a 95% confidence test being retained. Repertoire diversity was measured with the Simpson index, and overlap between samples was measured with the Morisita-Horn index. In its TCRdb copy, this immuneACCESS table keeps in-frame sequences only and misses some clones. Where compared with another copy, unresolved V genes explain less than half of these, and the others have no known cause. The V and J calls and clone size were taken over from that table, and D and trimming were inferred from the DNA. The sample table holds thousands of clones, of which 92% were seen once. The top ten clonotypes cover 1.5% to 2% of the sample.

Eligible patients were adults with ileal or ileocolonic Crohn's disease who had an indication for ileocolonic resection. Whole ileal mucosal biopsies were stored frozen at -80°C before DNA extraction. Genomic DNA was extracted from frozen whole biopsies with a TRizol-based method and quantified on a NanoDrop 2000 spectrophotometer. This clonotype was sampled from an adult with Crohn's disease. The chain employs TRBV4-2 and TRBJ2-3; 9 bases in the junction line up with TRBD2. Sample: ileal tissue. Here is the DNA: TGTGCCAGCAGCACGCGGGGGGGGAGAGATACGCAGTATTTT. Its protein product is CASSTRGGRDTQYF.